This T cell receptor beta chain derives from a study of control samples from healthy donors and cancer patients. Profiling relied on immunoSEQ multiplex PCR, and the TCRdb table lists in-frame clones only, not all of them. The table lists around 67,000 clones, approximately 89% of them singletons. The germline V gene has CDR1 SGHTA and CDR2 FQGNSA. The V end was cut by 5 bases, the J end by 0 bases, with 19 bases between. This CDR3 has 18 residues. The rearrangement links TRBV7-2 to TRBJ1-4, with D tentatively TRBD1 (5 bases). The sequence was collected from a man aged 55-75 years with colorectal cancer. Sequenced: PBMCs. CDR3 sequence (DNA): TGTGCCAGCAGCGTAGGTCCTAGACGGGGCACAACTAATGAAAAACTGTTTTTT. Protein sequence: CASSVGPRRGTTNEKLFF.